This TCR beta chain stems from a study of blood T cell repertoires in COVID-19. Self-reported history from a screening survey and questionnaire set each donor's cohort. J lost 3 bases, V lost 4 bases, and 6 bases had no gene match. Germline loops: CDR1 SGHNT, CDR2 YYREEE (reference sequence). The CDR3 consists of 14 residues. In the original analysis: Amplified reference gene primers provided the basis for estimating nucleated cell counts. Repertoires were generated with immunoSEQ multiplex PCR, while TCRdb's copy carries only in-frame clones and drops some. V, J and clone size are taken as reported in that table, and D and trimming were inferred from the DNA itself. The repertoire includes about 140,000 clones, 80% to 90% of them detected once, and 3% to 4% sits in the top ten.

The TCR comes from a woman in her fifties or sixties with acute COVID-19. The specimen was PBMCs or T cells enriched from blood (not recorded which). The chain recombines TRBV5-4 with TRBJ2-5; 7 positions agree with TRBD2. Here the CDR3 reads CASSLASGEETQYF. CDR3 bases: TGTGCCAGCAGCCTTGCTAGCGGCGAAGAGACCCAGTACTTC.